A selection of T cell receptor beta chains follows, all from one sample in a study of radiation and T cells in renal cell carcinoma. TCRdb's copy holds only in-frame clones and misses some; the assay was immunoSEQ multiplex PCR. The repertoire holds around 77,000 clones, with less than 90% as singletons. Specimen: blood, collected from a patient whose treatment included radiotherapy and nephrectomy. The source is a woman in her sixties or seventies with renal cell carcinoma. CDR3s include the opening cysteine and the closing phenylalanine or tryptophan. Fields, in order: D gene, clone size, V gene, J gene, CDR3 length, CDR3 protein, CDR3 DNA. D genes are given only for firm matches. Rows give clone size only sometimes, using once, few, many, or a class for an expanded clone.

>NA|NA|TRBV19|TRBJ1-2|15
CASGTGRGRNYGYTF
TGTGCCAGCGGGACGGGGCGGGGAAGAAACTATGGCTACACCTTC
>NA|NA|TRBV4-1|TRBJ2-3|13
CASSQAVGDTQYF
TGCGCCAGCAGCCAGGCGGTTGGTGATACGCAGTATTTT
>NA|NA|TRBV7-6|TRBJ2-1|17
CASSLVPGRSSYNEQFF
TGTGCCAGCAGCTTAGTCCCCGGGAGAAGCTCCTACAATGAGCAGTTCTTC
>NA|NA|TRBV2|TRBJ2-2|18
CASSDTPGVGWGAGELFF
TGTGCCAGCAGTGACACCCCTGGGGTCGGGTGGGGAGCCGGGGAGCTGTTTTTT
>NA|NA|TRBV4-3|TRBJ1-2|13
CASSQDGHDGYTF
TGCGCCAGCAGCCAAGATGGGCACGATGGCTACACCTTC
>NA|NA|TRBV29-1|TRBJ2-3|10
CSVLTDTQYF
TGCAGCGTTCTGACAGATACGCAGTATTTT
>NA|NA|TRBV6-5|TRBJ1-4|15
CASGYRAATNEKLFF
TGTGCCAGCGGTTACAGGGCAGCAACTAATGAAAAACTGTTTTTT
>NA|NA|TRBV27|TRBJ2-1|14
CASSLIAGYNEQFF
TGTGCCAGCAGTTTAATCGCGGGTTACAATGAGCAGTTCTTC
>NA|NA|TRBV28|TRBJ1-1|13
CASKSGGPRVAFF
TGTGCCAGCAAGTCTGGGGGACCGCGGGTAGCTTTCTTT
>NA|NA|TRBV6-5|TRBJ1-2|13
CASSYSGLEGYTF
TGTGCCAGCAGTTACTCAGGGTTGGAGGGCTACACCTTC
>TRBD1|NA|TRBV27|TRBJ2-3|14
CASSLWVTGDTQYF
TGTGCCAGCAGTTTATGGGTGACAGGGGATACGCAGTATTTT
>TRBD1|NA|TRBV6-5|TRBJ2-5|13
CASSHGTGGTQYF
TGTGCCAGCAGTCACGGGACAGGGGGGACCCAGTACTTC
>NA|few|TRBV25-1|TRBJ2-7|16
CASSGGRQISSYEQYF
TGTGCCAGCAGTGGGGGGAGGCAGATAAGCTCCTACGAGCAGTACTTC
>NA|NA|TRBV19|TRBJ1-1|14
CASRAEGQYTEAFF
TGTGCCAGTAGGGCTGAAGGACAGTACACTGAAGCTTTCTTT
>NA|once|TRBV6-5|TRBJ2-7|15
CASSYSYSNSYEQYF
TGTGCCAGCAGTTACTCGTACAGCAACTCCTACGAGCAGTACTTC
>TRBD1|NA|TRBV4-1|TRBJ2-2|16
CASSQDGPGGTGELFF
TGCGCCAGCAGCCAAGATGGCCCAGGGGGCACCGGGGAGCTGTTTTTT
>NA|few|TRBV6-1|TRBJ1-1|13
CASKVYGNTEAFF
TGTGCCAGCAAGGTTTACGGGAACACTGAAGCTTTCTTT
>NA|NA|TRBV6-1|TRBJ1-3|15
CASSTTGTSGNTIYF
TGTGCCAGCAGTACCACCGGGACCTCTGGAAACACCATATATTTT
>TRBD2|NA|TRBV4-1|TRBJ2-1|16
CASSHTGRTRGNEQFF
TGCGCCAGCAGCCACACGGGCAGGACTAGGGGCAATGAGCAGTTCTTC
>NA|NA|TRBV4-3|TRBJ1-2|14
CASSQDGTPGGYTF
TGCGCCAGCAGCCAAGATGGGACACCGGGAGGCTACACCTTC
>TRBD1|few|TRBV6-5|TRBJ1-1|15
CASSYSTTGGSEAFF
TGTGCCAGCAGTTACTCGACGACAGGGGGATCTGAAGCTTTCTTT
>TRBD1|NA|TRBV28|TRBJ1-4|14
CASSSSGGDEKLFF
TGTGCCAGCAGTTCCTCAGGGGGGGATGAAAAACTGTTTTTT
>TRBD1|NA|TRBV5-1|TRBJ1-2|17
CASSSPRTGGFDYGYTF
TGCGCCAGCAGCTCCCCTCGGACAGGGGGCTTCGACTATGGCTACACCTTC
>NA|NA|TRBV11-2|TRBJ1-2|13
CASSPGAGYGYTF
TGTGCCAGCAGCCCGGGGGCAGGGTATGGCTACACCTTC
>NA|NA|TRBV2|TRBJ1-4|15
CASSENRGELEKLFF
TGTGCCAGCAGTGAGAACCGGGGGGAGCTTGAAAAACTGTTTTTT
>NA|NA|TRBV19|TRBJ2-1|15
CASIDRQRGYNEQFF
TGTGCCAGTATCGACCGACAGAGAGGATACAATGAGCAGTTCTTC
>NA|NA|TRBV4-2|TRBJ2-1|16
CASSQDPGSSGNEQFF
TGTGCCAGCAGCCAAGACCCGGGCTCCTCCGGCAATGAGCAGTTCTTC
>NA|NA|TRBV10-1|TRBJ1-1|11
CASSSDTEAFF
TGCGCCAGCAGTAGCGACACTGAAGCTTTCTTT
>NA|NA|TRBV7-9|TRBJ2-7|12
CASSLSVHEQYF
TGTGCCAGCAGCCTTAGTGTGCACGAGCAGTACTTC
>NA|once|TRBV11-3|TRBJ2-5|14
CASSLGRGQETQYF
TGTGCCAGCAGCTTAGGCAGGGGCCAAGAGACCCAGTACTTC
>NA|few|TRBV2|TRBJ2-3|15
CASSEAGGAGDTQYF
TGTGCCAGCAGTGAAGCGGGGGGGGCTGGAGATACGCAGTATTTT
>NA|once|TRBV15|TRBJ2-7|15
CATSPTRDSSYEQYF
TGTGCCACCAGCCCGACCCGGGACTCATCCTACGAGCAGTACTTC
>TRBD1|once|TRBV29-1|TRBJ2-7|13
CSVDGQGSYEQYF
TGCAGCGTTGACGGACAGGGTTCCTACGAGCAGTACTTC
>NA|NA|TRBV4-1|TRBJ1-1|13
CASSQEQATGAFF
TGCGCCAGCAGCCAAGAACAGGCAACGGGGGCTTTCTTT
>NA|once|TRBV20-1|TRBJ2-5|11
CSARREETQYF
TGCAGTGCTAGGCGGGAAGAGACCCAGTACTTC
>NA|once|TRBV6-5|TRBJ1-1|13
CASSSRLNTEAFF
TGTGCCAGCAGTTCCAGGTTGAACACTGAAGCTTTCTTT
>NA|NA|TRBV6-5|TRBJ2-3|13
CASRKDHTDTQYF
TGTGCCAGCAGGAAGGACCACACAGATACGCAGTATTTT
>NA|NA|TRBV7-9|TRBJ1-4|14
CASSFERDWEKLFF
TGTGCCAGCAGCTTCGAGAGGGACTGGGAAAAACTGTTTTTT
>TRBD2|NA|TRBV11-3|TRBJ2-1|16
CASSPTAGTSYNEQFF
TGTGCCAGCAGCCCTACAGCGGGGACCTCCTACAATGAGCAGTTCTTC
>TRBD1|NA|TRBV14|TRBJ1-2|14
CASSHGTAIYGYTF
TGTGCCAGCAGTCATGGGACAGCAATCTATGGCTACACCTTC
>NA|NA|TRBV5-1|TRBJ2-5|15
CASSLVPGALETQYF
TGCGCCAGCAGCTTGGTTCCAGGGGCCCTAGAGACCCAGTACTTC
>TRBD2|NA|TRBV9|TRBJ2-2|17
CASSVGASGANTGELFF
TGTGCCAGCAGCGTAGGGGCTAGCGGAGCGAACACCGGGGAGCTGTTTTTT
>NA|NA|TRBV6-6|TRBJ1-2|15
CASSPPEPIQYGYTF
TGTGCCAGCAGCCCCCCGGAACCAATCCAGTATGGCTACACCTTC
>NA|NA|TRBV7-9|TRBJ2-7|12
CASRGGPYEQYF
TGTGCCAGCCGTGGGGGTCCTTACGAGCAGTACTTC
>NA|NA|TRBV4-1|TRBJ2-6|15
CASSRFLAGANVLTF
TGCGCCAGCAGCCGCTTTTTGGCTGGGGCCAACGTCCTGACTTTC
>NA|NA|TRBV10-1|TRBJ1-4|19
CASSIGTPEISRTNEKLFF
TGCGCCAGCAGTATCGGGACCCCTGAGATCAGCAGAACTAATGAAAAACTGTTTTTT
>NA|NA|TRBV4-3|TRBJ1-2|14
CASSQDLALRGYTF
TGCGCCAGCAGCCAAGATCTGGCCCTCCGTGGCTACACCTTC
>TRBD1|NA|TRBV19|TRBJ1-2|14
CASSRQGSSYGYTF
TGTGCCAGTAGTCGACAGGGGAGTAGCTATGGCTACACCTTC
>TRBD1|NA|TRBV19|TRBJ1-5|14
CASLKTGNNQPQHF
TGTGCCAGTCTCAAGACAGGGAATAATCAGCCCCAGCATTTT
>TRBD1|NA|TRBV14|TRBJ2-7|18
CASSPPGTGNPRTYEQYF
TGTGCCAGCAGCCCTCCCGGGACAGGGAATCCTCGGACCTACGAGCAGTACTTC
>NA|NA|TRBV29-1|TRBJ1-1|12
CSSGLPNTEAFF
TGCAGCTCAGGGTTGCCGAACACTGAAGCTTTCTTT
>NA|NA|TRBV19|TRBJ1-1|13
CASSIVVYTEAFF
TGTGCCAGTAGTATAGTAGTCTACACTGAAGCTTTCTTT
>TRBD1|NA|TRBV28|TRBJ1-6|15
CASSSPTGVNSPLHF
TGTGCCAGCAGTTCCCCGACAGGGGTTAATTCACCCCTCCACTTT
>NA|NA|TRBV25-1|TRBJ1-1|15
CASSGRFQGYTEAFF
TGTGCCAGCAGCGGCCGCTTCCAGGGTTACACTGAAGCTTTCTTT
>NA|NA|TRBV6-1|TRBJ2-4|13
CASSELKGNIQYF
TGTGCCAGCAGTGAATTAAAGGGAAACATTCAGTACTTC
>NA|NA|TRBV7-2|TRBJ1-5|15
CASSLGGAPNQPQHF
TGTGCCAGCAGCTTAGGCGGGGCGCCCAATCAGCCCCAGCATTTT
>TRBD1|once|TRBV7-3|TRBJ1-2|14
CASSLTGGRSGYTF
TGTGCCAGCAGCCTGACAGGGGGCAGAAGTGGCTACACCTTC
>NA|NA|TRBV4-2|TRBJ1-1|18
CASSQEARRDLVRGKAFF
TGTGCCAGCAGCCAAGAAGCGAGACGGGACCTAGTTCGTGGCAAAGCTTTCTTT
>NA|NA|TRBV5-6|TRBJ1-3|16
CASSLSVGNTGNTIYF
TGTGCCAGCAGCTTGAGTGTGGGAAACACTGGAAACACCATATATTTT